This T cell receptor beta chain stems from a study of TIL therapy for anti-PD-1-resistant metastatic lung cancer. Study details: Tumors were harvested before any PD-1/PD-L1 blockade. Patients had a median age of approximately 50 years (range about 35-80). Study-wide results and caveats: The cohort had more treatment-naive, never-smoker and oncogene-addicted patients than typical. After infusion, TIL clonotypes partly replaced peripheral T cells and declined over months.

Sequencing used immunoSEQ v3. The assay was immunoSEQ multiplex PCR, and TCRdb's table has in-frame clones only and misses some. In the table there are 20,000 to 25,000 clones, about 79% of which are singletons. Points on this clone: Its matching antigen is unknown.

Time point defined: pre-treatment sample, taken before nivolumab and TIL therapy. The CDR3 sequence is 14 residues long. Looked up from germline, CDR1 is SGHAT and CDR2 is FQNNGV. Trimming pared 5 bases from V and 1 base from J, leaving 9 bases between. The sequences come from blood, collected at baseline. This receptor was identified in a person between 25 and 79 years old with non-small cell lung cancer. This sequence joins TRBV11-2 and TRBJ1-3, with D maybe TRBD1 (6 bases). The CDR3 region has the DNA TGTGCCAGCAGCATACAGGGTTCTGGAAACACCATATATTTT. Amino acids: CASSIQGSGNTIYF.